The rows below give T cell receptor beta chains drawn from one sample of a study of T cells in Graves' hyperthyroidism and ophthalmopathy. From the multiplex PCR reads, TCRdb called clonotypes with MiXCR, one entry per CDR3 protein. There are over 500,000 distinct CDR3 sequences in the sample; roughly a sixth occur only once, and under 20% lies in the top ten. Material for sequencing was blood. Receptors originate from a woman between 18 and 29 years old with Graves' ophthalmopathy. The CDR3 runs from the conserved cysteine through the conserved F or W. A D gene is named only where the DNA matches it firmly. Clone size appears in some rows only: once, few, many, or a class for an expanded clone.

j_call: TRBJ2-7
d_call: .
clone_size: many
v_call: TRBV4-1
cdr3_nt: TGCGCCAGCAGCCAGGGCAGTTATTACGAGCAGTACTTC
cdr3_aa: CASSQGSYYEQYF

j_call: TRBJ2-2
d_call: .
clone_size: few
v_call: TRBV15
cdr3_nt: TGTGCCACCAGCAGTCTTAACACCGGGGAGCTGTTTTTT
cdr3_aa: CATSSLNTGELFF

j_call: TRBJ1-1
d_call: .
clone_size: .
v_call: TRBV12-3/TRBV12-4
cdr3_nt: TGTGCCAGCAGTATCGGCGGGGAGGGTGAAGCTTTCTTT
cdr3_aa: CASSIGGEGEAFF

j_call: TRBJ1-1
d_call: TRBD1
clone_size: many
v_call: TRBV6-1
cdr3_nt: TGTGCCAGCAGTTCCCCGCTACAGGGGCGGACTGAAGCTTTCTTT
cdr3_aa: CASSSPLQGRTEAFF

j_call: TRBJ1-2
d_call: .
clone_size: many
v_call: TRBV12-3/TRBV12-4
cdr3_nt: TGTGCCAGCAGTTTCGTAGGCAGCAACTATGGCTACACCTTC
cdr3_aa: CASSFVGSNYGYTF

j_call: TRBJ2-7
d_call: .
clone_size: many
v_call: TRBV20-1
cdr3_nt: TGCAGTGCTAGAGTTCCGGGGGAGGTCAACGAGCAGTACTTC
cdr3_aa: CSARVPGEVNEQYF

j_call: TRBJ2-7
d_call: TRBD2
clone_size: few
v_call: TRBV6-2/TRBV6-3
cdr3_nt: TGTGCCAGCGGGTCTGTTACTAGCGGGCCGGCCTACGAGCAGTACTTC
cdr3_aa: CASGSVTSGPAYEQYF

j_call: TRBJ2-7
d_call: TRBD2
clone_size: many
v_call: TRBV28
cdr3_nt: TGTGCCAGCAATAAACTAGCGGACAACTCCTACGAGCAGTACTTC
cdr3_aa: CASNKLADNSYEQYF

j_call: TRBJ1-2
d_call: TRBD1
clone_size: many
v_call: TRBV27
cdr3_nt: TGTGCCAGCAGTCTCAGTCAGGGGGCGAGAAACTATGGCTACACCTTC
cdr3_aa: CASSLSQGARNYGYTF

j_call: TRBJ2-3
d_call: .
clone_size: many
v_call: TRBV29-1
cdr3_nt: TGCAGCTCCGGCGGCAGCAGCACAGATACGCAGTATTTT
cdr3_aa: CSSGGSSTDTQYF

j_call: TRBJ2-2
d_call: .
clone_size: few
v_call: TRBV19
cdr3_nt: TGTGCCAGTAGTATTAGCGTATCCACCGGGGAGCTGTTTTTT
cdr3_aa: CASSISVSTGELFF

j_call: TRBJ1-5
d_call: TRBD1
clone_size: .
v_call: TRBV19
cdr3_nt: TGTGCCAGTAGTATTGGGGACAGGGACAATCAGCCCCAGCATTTT
cdr3_aa: CASSIGDRDNQPQHF

j_call: TRBJ2-3
d_call: TRBD2
clone_size: many
v_call: TRBV6-6
cdr3_nt: TGTGCCAGCAGTTACGGGACTAGCGCCAACACAGATACGCAGTATTTT
cdr3_aa: CASSYGTSANTDTQYF

j_call: TRBJ1-3
d_call: .
clone_size: .
v_call: TRBV14
cdr3_nt: TGTGCCAGCAGCCCTCGGACCCGTTCTGGAAACACCATATATTTT
cdr3_aa: CASSPRTRSGNTIYF

j_call: TRBJ2-4
d_call: .
clone_size: many
v_call: TRBV20-1
cdr3_nt: TGCAGTGCCCCAGTGACACCCAGGTACATTCAGTACTTC
cdr3_aa: CSAPVTPRYIQYF

j_call: TRBJ2-3
d_call: TRBD2
clone_size: .
v_call: TRBV3-1
cdr3_nt: TGTGCCAGCAGCCCGACGGAACTAGCGAAAGATACGCAGTATTTT
cdr3_aa: CASSPTELAKDTQYF

j_call: TRBJ1-1
d_call: .
clone_size: .
v_call: TRBV28
cdr3_nt: TGTGCCAGCAGTTTACGAGGGGAGGGGACTGAAGCTTTCTTT
cdr3_aa: CASSLRGEGTEAFF

j_call: TRBJ2-7
d_call: .
clone_size: .
v_call: TRBV30
cdr3_nt: TGTGCCTGGAGTGTAGGTCAGCCCTACGAGCAGTACTTC
cdr3_aa: CAWSVGQPYEQYF

j_call: TRBJ1-5
d_call: TRBD1
clone_size: few
v_call: TRBV30
cdr3_nt: TGTGCCTGGAGTGTTGTCAGGGGGGACCAGCCCCAGCATTTT
cdr3_aa: CAWSVVRGDQPQHF

j_call: TRBJ1-2
d_call: TRBD1
clone_size: .
v_call: TRBV3-1
cdr3_nt: TGTGCCAGCAGCCAAGTGACAGGGACGGGTAACTATGGCTACACCTTC
cdr3_aa: CASSQVTGTGNYGYTF

j_call: TRBJ2-7
d_call: .
clone_size: many
v_call: TRBV28
cdr3_nt: TGTGCCAGCAGTTTTTACAACCGAGGTGCGTACGAGCAGTACTTC
cdr3_aa: CASSFYNRGAYEQYF

j_call: TRBJ2-7
d_call: .
clone_size: .
v_call: TRBV5-1
cdr3_nt: TGCGCCAGCAGCTGGGTCTGGGGGAACTCCTACGAGCAGTACTTC
cdr3_aa: CASSWVWGNSYEQYF

j_call: TRBJ2-7
d_call: .
clone_size: many
v_call: TRBV7-2
cdr3_nt: TGTGCCAGCAGCTTACCTAGCGTTACCCCCGGCGAGCAGTACTTC
cdr3_aa: CASSLPSVTPGEQYF

j_call: TRBJ2-1
d_call: TRBD2
clone_size: many
v_call: TRBV12-3/TRBV12-4
cdr3_nt: TGTGCCAGCAGCCGCCCCGGGCGGGGGACCAATGAGCAGTTCTTC
cdr3_aa: CASSRPGRGTNEQFF

j_call: TRBJ2-3
d_call: TRBD2
clone_size: many
v_call: TRBV7-2
cdr3_nt: TGTGCCAGCAGCCAAAGCGGGAGTGCCGATACGCAGTATTTT
cdr3_aa: CASSQSGSADTQYF

j_call: TRBJ1-1
d_call: .
clone_size: .
v_call: TRBV6-4
cdr3_nt: TGTGCCAGCAGTTACGACGGGACATTGAACACTGAAGCTTTCTTT
cdr3_aa: CASSYDGTLNTEAFF

j_call: TRBJ1-5
d_call: TRBD1
clone_size: few
v_call: TRBV6-1
cdr3_nt: TGTGCCAGCAGTTTAAGACAGGGGTATCAGCCCCAGCATTTT
cdr3_aa: CASSLRQGYQPQHF

j_call: TRBJ2-5
d_call: .
clone_size: .
v_call: TRBV6-4
cdr3_nt: TGTGCCAGCAGTGACTCGGGATTGGAGACCCAGTACTTC
cdr3_aa: CASSDSGLETQYF

j_call: TRBJ2-1
d_call: .
clone_size: many
v_call: TRBV12-3/TRBV12-4
cdr3_nt: TGTGCCAGCAGTTTTTGGAGAGAAAGATACAATGAGCAGTTCTTC
cdr3_aa: CASSFWRERYNEQFF

j_call: TRBJ2-1
d_call: TRBD2
clone_size: many
v_call: TRBV5-1
cdr3_nt: TGCGCCAGCAGCCCCGGAGATAGCGGGAGCAATGAGCAGTTCTTC
cdr3_aa: CASSPGDSGSNEQFF

j_call: TRBJ1-5
d_call: TRBD1
clone_size: many
v_call: TRBV20-1
cdr3_nt: TGCAGTGCTAGAGAGCCGACAGGGGTGGTTTGGAATAGCAATCAGCCCCAGCATTTT
cdr3_aa: CSAREPTGVVWNSNQPQHF